Presented here are 29 T cell receptor beta chains from one specimen sequenced in a study of shared clonotypes between healthy human individuals. Assay used: immunoSEQ multiplex PCR; TCRdb lists only in-frame clones, some missing. The data hold approximately 330,000 clones, with 73% observed a single time. The sample was memory CD4+ T cells sorted from blood. Noted subset: CD45RA-negative fraction. The receptors come from a man aged 30 to 45 in good health.

This clone has a handful of counts. The CDR3 nucleotides are TGTGCCAGCAGCTTATCTATCAGCTCCACAGATACGCAGTATTTT. Amino acid sequence: CASSLSISSTDTQYF. V usage is TRBV7-2 and J usage is TRBJ2-3; D is undetermined. Trimming shortened V by 2 bases and J by 2 bases, and 11 bases separated the two germline ends. This CDR3 region has 15 residues. The V gene's germline CDR1 is SGHTA and CDR2 FQGNSA. Based on the CDR3 plus reference TRBV7-2 and TRBJ2-3, the full variable domain is GAGVSQSPSNKVTEKGKDVELRCDPISGHTALYWYRQSLGQGLEFLIYFQGNSAPDKSGLPSDRFSAERTGGSVSTLTIQRTQQEDSAVYLCASSLSISSTDTQYFGPGTRLTVL.

This clone was seen a handful of times. CDR3 nucleotide sequence: TGTGCCAGCAGCTCCCTAATGGGGGAGACCCAGTACTTC. Its protein product is CASSSLMGETQYF. The V and J genes are TRBV7-6 and TRBJ2-5; D uncertain. V lost 4 bases to trimming and J lost 5 bases, with 11 bases between them. The CDR3 extends over 13 amino acids. The V gene's germline CDR1 is SGHVS and CDR2 FNYEAQ.

This clone was seen once. This chain joins TRBV2 and TRBJ2-6, with no clear D. Germline V gene data show CDR1 as SNHLY and CDR2 as FYNNEI. This CDR3 region has 16 residues. Trimming shortened V by 4 bases and J by 0 bases, and 10 bases separated the two germline ends. The CDR3 sequence is CASSAHRSSGANVLTF. In DNA form, the CDR3 reads TGTGCCAGCAGTGCGCACAGAAGCTCTGGGGCCAACGTCCTGACTTTC.

The V gene is TRBV14, the J gene TRBJ2-1; 7 bases match TRBD2. The CDR3 runs to 16 residues. With V trimmed by 1 base and J by 3 bases, 6 bases remained unmatched. Germline CDR1 reads SGHDN; CDR2 reads FVKESK. This CDR3 reads CASSQAGREFYNEQFF. DNA of the CDR3: TGTGCCAGCAGCCAAGCGGGGCGGGAGTTCTACAATGAGCAGTTCTTC.

In this sample, this clone turned up a few times. This chain uses TRBV11-2 with TRBJ2-3; D may be TRBD2 (6 bases). Per the germline V gene, CDR1 is SGHAT and CDR2 is FQNNGV. CDR3 length: 15 residues. V lost 3 bases and J lost 0, with 10 bases in between. CDR3 residues: CASSFSGVSTDTQYF. The CDR3 DNA sequence: TGTGCCAGCAGCTTTAGCGGAGTAAGCACAGATACGCAGTATTTT.

The chain uses TRBV11-2 and TRBJ2-1; 7 bases are a match to TRBD2. Losses at the gene ends were 5 bases for V and 4 bases for J; bases not matched to a gene: 11. CDR3 length: 16 amino acids. Germline values: CDR1 SGHAT, CDR2 FQNNGV. CDR3 bases: TGTGCCAGCAGCCCCTGGGCTAGCGGCCTTTACAATGAGCAGTTCTTC. Its protein is CASSPWASGLYNEQFF.

The V and J genes are TRBV5-1 and TRBJ1-2; 7 bases align to TRBD1. The germline V gene has CDR1 SGHRS and CDR2 YFSETQ. This CDR3 is built from 13 residues. Unmatched junction bases numbered 3, after V lost 4 bases and J lost 3 bases. Written as DNA, the CDR3 is TGCGCCAGCAGCGGGGACAGCTACTATGGCTACACCTTC. The encoded protein is CASSGDSYYGYTF.

This clone has just a few counts. The V call is TRBV11-2, the J call TRBJ2-3; tentative D call: TRBD2 (6 bases). The CDR3 spans 14 residues. V was cut by 7 bases and J by 0 bases, with 11 bases left in between. Germline V gene data show CDR1 as SGHAT and CDR2 as FQNNGV. CDR3 region: CASIPGGSTDTQYF. The CDR3, as DNA: TGTGCCAGCATCCCTGGGGGGAGCACAGATACGCAGTATTTT.

This clone was found a few times. This chain's CDR3 is CASRTGRLSEAFF. CDR3 DNA: TGTGCCAGCAGGACGGGCCGTCTTTCTGAAGCTTTCTTT. This chain joins TRBV2 and TRBJ1-1; D not resolved. CDR3 length equals 13 residues. Trimming left V 6 bases short and J 6 bases short, with 14 bases between. Germline V gene sequence: CDR1 SNHLY, CDR2 FYNNEI.

V and J are TRBV5-4 and TRBJ2-3; 7 bases are shared with TRBD2. V shed 5 bases, J shed 4 bases, and the junction held 7 bases outside the gene matches. CDR1 SGHNT and CDR2 YYREEE come from the germline V gene (reference sequence). This CDR3 region has 14 residues. CDR3 nucleotides: TGTGCCAGCAGGGAAAGCGGGACTGCAGATACGCAGTATTTT. Its protein is CASRESGTADTQYF.

The J gene is TRBJ1-1, the V gene TRBV7-2; D ambiguous. The germline V gene encodes CDR1 SGHTA and CDR2 FQGNSA. The CDR3 runs 15 residues. V lost 6 bases, J lost 0 bases, and 14 bases lay in between. DNA for the CDR3: TGTGCCAGCAGACTTAGTGGCCAGATGAACACTGAAGCTTTCTTT. Its protein is CASRLSGQMNTEAFF.

The chain is built from TRBV19 and TRBJ1-5, with a weak D call TRBD1 (6 bases). Germline V gene data show CDR1 as LNHDA and CDR2 as SQIVND (reference sequence). The CDR3 spans 16 residues. With 6 bases removed from V and 5 bases from J, the gap between germline ends came to 20 bases. The CDR3 DNA reads TGTGCCAGTAGACCCCATCGGGGGGCTATGGATCAGCCCCAGCATTTT. It specifies CASRPHRGAMDQPQHF.

This chain links TRBV11-2 with TRBJ2-1; no firm D call. With 5 bases removed from V and 8 bases from J, the gap between germline ends came to 16 bases. Germline loops: CDR1 SGHAT, CDR2 FQNNGV. The CDR3 is 14 amino acids. CDR3 in DNA: TGTGCCAGCAGCCCCGGGCCCCGAAACTATGAGCAGTTCTTC. Its translation is CASSPGPRNYEQFF.

The genes are TRBV7-9 and TRBJ2-5; 7 bases are shared with TRBD2. The CDR3 has 16 residues. The V segment lost 5 bases and the J segment 1 base; nucleotides outside the gene matches: 10. CDR1 is SEHNR and CDR2 is FQNEAQ in the germline V gene (reference sequence). The CDR3 sequence: CASSIRLALSQETQYF. The CDR3 DNA reads as TGTGCCAGCAGCATTAGACTAGCCCTTAGCCAAGAGACCCAGTACTTC.

In this sample, this clone turned up a few times. V and J are TRBV10-3 and TRBJ2-2; TRBD1 is a possible D gene (6 bases). With 7 bases removed from V and 7 bases from J, the gap between germline ends came to 13 bases. The CDR3 loop spans 13 amino acids. Germline CDR1 ENHRY, CDR2 SYGVKD. In DNA, the CDR3 is TGTGCCATCACCGATCGGACAGACGGGGAGCTGTTTTTT. As protein: CAITDRTDGELFF.

V usage is TRBV7-8 and J usage is TRBJ1-5; 9 bases match TRBD1. Germline lookup yields CDR1 SGHVS and CDR2 FQNEAQ. The CDR3 consists of 15 residues. V gave up 9 bases and J gave up 1 base; unmatched junction bases: 7. The CDR3 DNA follows: TGTGCCAGTACACAGGGGGCGCTCAGCAATCAGCCCCAGCATTTT. Amino acids: CASTQGALSNQPQHF.

V and J are TRBV2 and TRBJ2-2, with 8 nucleotides matching TRBD1. The germline CDR1 and CDR2 sequences are SNHLY and FYNNEI. Losses at the gene ends were 4 bases for V and 6 bases for J; bases not matched to a gene: 1. The CDR3 length is 13 residues. CDR3 sequence: CASSVQGAGELFF. DNA for the CDR3: TGTGCCAGCAGTGTACAGGGGGCCGGGGAGCTGTTTTTT.

This clone appeared a single time. The chain has TRBV7-8 and TRBJ1-3; 8 bases map to TRBD1. CDR3 length equals 15 residues. V trimming: 5 bases; J trimming: 3 bases; junction bases outside the gene matches: 6. Germline loops: CDR1 SGHVS, CDR2 FQNEAQ. CDR3 sequence reads: CASSTRQGRGNTIYF. DNA for the CDR3: TGTGCCAGCAGCACCCGACAGGGGCGTGGAAACACCATATATTTT.

This clone has only a few counts. The chain combines TRBV27 with TRBJ1-1; D may be TRBD1 (6 bases). V was shortened by 3 bases and J by 4 bases, with 12 bases between the two germline ends. The length of the CDR3 is 14 residues. CDR1 and CDR2 from the germline V gene are MNHEY and SMNVEV (reference sequence). CDR3 protein: CASSFGGGTTEAFF. The CDR3, as DNA: TGTGCCAGCAGTTTTGGAGGGGGAACCACTGAAGCTTTCTTT.

V is TRBV27 and J is TRBJ1-5; D uncertain. Trimming shortened V by 5 bases and J by 9 bases, and 11 bases separated the two germline ends. This CDR3 spans 12 amino acids. Germline-derived CDR1 and CDR2 are MNHEY and SMNVEV (reference sequence). DNA for the CDR3: TGTGCCAGCAGTGGCAGCGGTGGGCCCCAGCATTTT. It is translated as CASSGSGGPQHF.

The rearrangement joins TRBV15 to TRBJ2-3; 10 bases agree with TRBD1. Germline CDR1 reads LNHNV; CDR2 reads YYDKDF (reference sequence). J gave up 6 bases and V 0 bases, and 9 bases lay outside the gene matches. This CDR3 is 17 amino acids long. CDR3 coding DNA: TGTGCCACCAGCAGAGATCCATCGACAGGGGGCTCCGATACGCAGTATTTT. This encodes CATSRDPSTGGSDTQYF.

The chain recombines TRBV5-6 with TRBJ2-3, with TRBD2 matching over 11 bases. With V trimmed by 4 bases and J by 4 bases, 2 bases remained unmatched. The germline V gene has CDR1 SGHDT and CDR2 YYEEEE. The CDR3 spans 14 residues. The CDR3 DNA sequence: TGTGCCAGCAGCGTAGCGGGAGGGCCAGATACGCAGTATTTT. It specifies CASSVAGGPDTQYF.

This clone was counted a few times. The gene calls are TRBV10-3 and TRBJ1-3; D is ambiguous. Germline V gives CDR1 ENHRY, CDR2 SYGVKD. Trimming took off 10 bases at V and 0 bases at J, with 7 bases between the two ends. The CDR3 runs to 12 residues. DNA of the CDR3: TGTGCCACCGAGGGCTCTGGAAACACCATATATTTT. This gives the protein CATEGSGNTIYF.

The chain uses TRBV19 and TRBJ1-5; 8 bases agree with TRBD1. This CDR3 comprises 13 residues. CDR1 LNHDA and CDR2 SQIVND come from the germline V gene (reference sequence). J was trimmed by 5 bases and V by 6 bases; bases with no gene match: 3. As DNA, the CDR3 is TGTGCCAGTAGGTCGACAGGGGATCAGCCCCAGCATTTT. Its translation: CASRSTGDQPQHF. Looking up the rest from reference TRBV19 and TRBJ1-5 gives the full variable domain: DGGITQSPKYLFRKEGQNVTLSCEQNLNHDAMYWYRQDPGQGLRLIYYSQIVNDFQKGDIAEGYSVSREKKESFPLTVTSAQKNPTAFYLCASRSTGDQPQHFGDGTRLSIL.

With respect to this clone: A far larger clone is just one base off, so this is likely a read error. The rearrangement links TRBV5-1 to TRBJ2-5; a weak D match, TRBD1 (5 bases). The CDR3 length is 14 residues. CDR1 SGHRS and CDR2 YFSETQ come from the germline V gene. This CDR3 is CTSSPNGAWETQYF. The DNA of the CDR3 is TGCACCAGCAGCCCTAATGGGGCCTGGGAGACCCAGTACTTC.

This clone was counted ten times or more. V gene TRBV6-1 combines with J gene TRBJ1-5; D may be TRBD1 (6 bases). The length of the CDR3 is 16 residues. V lost 4 bases, J lost 2 bases, and 15 bases lay in between. Germline CDR1 and CDR2: MNHNS and SASEGT. Here the CDR3 reads CASSAMGAGGNQPQHF. Written as DNA, the CDR3 is TGTGCCAGCAGTGCAATGGGAGCAGGGGGCAATCAGCCCCAGCATTTT.

The V gene is TRBV19, the J gene TRBJ2-1; 9 bases agree with TRBD1. CDR1 is LNHDA, CDR2 SQIVND, per germline (reference sequence). With V trimmed by 4 bases and J by 6 bases, 10 bases remained unmatched. The CDR3 is 16 residues long. The CDR3 protein is CASSTPRQGGVNEQFF. CDR3 in DNA: TGTGCCAGTAGTACCCCGCGACAGGGGGGAGTCAATGAGCAGTTCTTC. Using reference TRBV19 and TRBJ2-1 for the parts outside the CDR3, the full variable domain is DGGITQSPKYLFRKEGQNVTLSCEQNLNHDAMYWYRQDPGQGLRLIYYSQIVNDFQKGDIAEGYSVSREKKESFPLTVTSAQKNPTAFYLCASSTPRQGGVNEQFFGPGTRLTVL.

In this sample, this clone turned up many times. The CDR3 DNA reads TGTGCCAGTAGTCCTAGCGGGAGGACTAGGACAGATACGCAGTATTTT. Its protein is CASSPSGRTRTDTQYF. The chain links TRBV19 to TRBJ2-3, with 11 bases aligning to TRBD2. Unmatched junction bases numbered 7, after V lost 5 bases and J lost 3 bases. Germline V gene data show CDR1 as LNHDA and CDR2 as SQIVND (reference sequence). This CDR3 contains 16 residues.

This clone appeared many times. The chain recombines TRBV7-9 with TRBJ2-1, with D maybe TRBD2 (5 bases). In germline, CDR1 is SEHNR, CDR2 FQNEAQ (reference sequence). The V end was cut by 1 base, the J end by 5 bases, with 9 bases between. This CDR3 contains 14 residues. Here the CDR3 reads CASSLGLRDNEQFF. The CDR3 nucleotides read TGTGCCAGCAGCTTAGGTCTGCGGGACAATGAGCAGTTCTTC.